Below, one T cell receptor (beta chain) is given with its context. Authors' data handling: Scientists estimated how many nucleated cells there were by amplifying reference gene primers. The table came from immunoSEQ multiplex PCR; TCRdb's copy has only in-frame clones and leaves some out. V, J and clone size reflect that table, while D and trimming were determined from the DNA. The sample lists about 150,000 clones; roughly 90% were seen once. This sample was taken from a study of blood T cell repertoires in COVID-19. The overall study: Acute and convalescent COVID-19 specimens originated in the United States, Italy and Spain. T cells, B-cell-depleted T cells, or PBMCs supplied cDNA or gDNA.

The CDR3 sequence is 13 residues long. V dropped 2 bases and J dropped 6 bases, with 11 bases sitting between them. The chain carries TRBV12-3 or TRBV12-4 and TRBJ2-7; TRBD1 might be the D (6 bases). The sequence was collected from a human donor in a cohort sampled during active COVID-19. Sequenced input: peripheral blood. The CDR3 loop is CASSLTHRAEQYF. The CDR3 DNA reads TGTGCCAGCAGTTTAACCCACAGGGCCGAGCAGTACTTC.